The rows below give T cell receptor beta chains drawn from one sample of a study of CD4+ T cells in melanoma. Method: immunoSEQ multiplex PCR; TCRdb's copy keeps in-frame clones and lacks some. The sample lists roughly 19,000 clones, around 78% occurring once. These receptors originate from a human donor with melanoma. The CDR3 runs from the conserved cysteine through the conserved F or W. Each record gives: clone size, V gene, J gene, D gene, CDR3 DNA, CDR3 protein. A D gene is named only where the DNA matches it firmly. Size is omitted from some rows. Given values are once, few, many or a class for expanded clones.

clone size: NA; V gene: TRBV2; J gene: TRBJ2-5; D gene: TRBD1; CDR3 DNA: TGTGCCAGCAGCACGACAGGGATTGAGACCCAGTACTTC; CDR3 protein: CASSTTGIETQYF
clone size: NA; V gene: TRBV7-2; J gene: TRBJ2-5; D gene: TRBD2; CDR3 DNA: TGTGCCAGCAGCTTAGAACGGGGAGGGGAGACCCAGTACTTC; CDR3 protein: CASSLERGGETQYF
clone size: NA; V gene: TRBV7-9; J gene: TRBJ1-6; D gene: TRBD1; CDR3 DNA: TGTGCCAGCAGCTTAGCGGCAGGGGGACATTCACCCCTCCACTTT; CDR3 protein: CASSLAAGGHSPLHF
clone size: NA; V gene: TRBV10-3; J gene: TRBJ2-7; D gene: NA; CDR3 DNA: TGTGCCATCAGCGCGGGGATGCCGAACGAGCAGTACTTC; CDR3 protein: CAISAGMPNEQYF
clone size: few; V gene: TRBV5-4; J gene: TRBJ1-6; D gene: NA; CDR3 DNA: TGTGCCAGCAGTTATAGGGACTCTAATTCACCCCTCCACTTT; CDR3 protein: CASSYRDSNSPLHF
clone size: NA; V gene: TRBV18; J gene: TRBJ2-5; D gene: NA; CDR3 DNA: TGTGCCAGCTCACCACCCGAGGTCCGGGAGACCCAGTACTTC; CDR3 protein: CASSPPEVRETQYF
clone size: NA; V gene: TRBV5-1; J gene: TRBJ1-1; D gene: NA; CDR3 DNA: TGCGCCAGCAGCGGTATCCCCGGCATGAACACTGAAGCTTTCTTT; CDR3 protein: CASSGIPGMNTEAFF
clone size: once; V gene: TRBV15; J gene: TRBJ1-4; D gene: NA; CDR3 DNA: TGTGCCACCAGCGGAATAAGGTCGAACCAAAGGGAAAAACTGTTTTTT; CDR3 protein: CATSGIRSNQREKLFF
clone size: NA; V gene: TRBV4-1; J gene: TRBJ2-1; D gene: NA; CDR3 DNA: TGCGCCAGCAGCCAAGAGGTCCCTAGGTGGGCGATCAATGAGCAGTTCTTC; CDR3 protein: CASSQEVPRWAINEQFF
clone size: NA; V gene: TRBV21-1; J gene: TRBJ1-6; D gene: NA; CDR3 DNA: TGTGCCAGCAGCAAAGCCGGGACCGTGAGAAGTGCTTCACCCCTCCACTTT; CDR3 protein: CASSKAGTVRSASPLHF
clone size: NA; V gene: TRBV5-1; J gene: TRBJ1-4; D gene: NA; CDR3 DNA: TGCGCCAGCAGCCCTGGCGGGTCAACTAATGAAAAACTGTTTTTT; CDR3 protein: CASSPGGSTNEKLFF
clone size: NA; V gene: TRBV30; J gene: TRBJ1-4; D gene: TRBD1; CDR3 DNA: TGTGCCTGGAGTGCGGGACAGACCGAAAAACTGTTTTTT; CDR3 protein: CAWSAGQTEKLFF
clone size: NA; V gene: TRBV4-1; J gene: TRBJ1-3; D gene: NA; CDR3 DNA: TGCGCCAGCAGCCGCCAGGGGTTAGTTCTCTCTGGAAACACCATATATTTT; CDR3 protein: CASSRQGLVLSGNTIYF
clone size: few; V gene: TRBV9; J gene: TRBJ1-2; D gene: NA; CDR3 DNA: TGTGCCAGCAGCGTAGAACCCGTGGGGAATTGGGGGTATGGCTACACCTTC; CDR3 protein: CASSVEPVGNWGYGYTF
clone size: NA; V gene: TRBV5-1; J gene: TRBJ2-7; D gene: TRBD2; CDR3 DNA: TGCGCCAGCAGCTTGGGACTCACTAGCGGGGGGACCTACGAGCAGTACTTC; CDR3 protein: CASSLGLTSGGTYEQYF
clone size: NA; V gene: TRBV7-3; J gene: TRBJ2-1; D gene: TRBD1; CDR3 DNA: TGTGCCAGCGCCCGGGACAGGGGATACAATGAGCAGTTCTTC; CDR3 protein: CASARDRGYNEQFF
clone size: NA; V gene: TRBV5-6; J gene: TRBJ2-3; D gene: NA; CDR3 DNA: TGTGCCAGCAGCTTGTCGGCAGATACGCAGTATTTT; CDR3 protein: CASSLSADTQYF
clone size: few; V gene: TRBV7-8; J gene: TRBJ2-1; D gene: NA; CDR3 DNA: TGTGCCAGCAGCTTTAAGACGGCGGCGTACAATGAGCAGTTCTTC; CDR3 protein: CASSFKTAAYNEQFF
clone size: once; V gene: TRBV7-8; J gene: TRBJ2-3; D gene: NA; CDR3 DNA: TGTGCCAGCAGCTTAACGACTAACTCAGATACGCAGTATTTT; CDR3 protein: CASSLTTNSDTQYF
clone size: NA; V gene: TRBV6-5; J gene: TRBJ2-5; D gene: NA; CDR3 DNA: TGTGCCAGCACCCCCTCAGGTTGGGAAGGGACCCAGTACTTC; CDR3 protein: CASTPSGWEGTQYF
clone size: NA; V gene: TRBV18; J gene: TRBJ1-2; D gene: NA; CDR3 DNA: TGTGCCAGCTCACCAGGGCAGGACTATGGCTACACCTTC; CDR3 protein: CASSPGQDYGYTF
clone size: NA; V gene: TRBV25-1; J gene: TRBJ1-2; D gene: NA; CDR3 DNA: TGTGCCAGCACCCTAGAAGGGGTCCAGGGCTACACCTTC; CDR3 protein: CASTLEGVQGYTF
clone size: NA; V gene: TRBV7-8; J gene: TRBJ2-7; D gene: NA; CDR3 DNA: TGTGCCAGCAGCTCGCCCGGGTACGAGCAGTACTTC; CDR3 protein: CASSSPGYEQYF
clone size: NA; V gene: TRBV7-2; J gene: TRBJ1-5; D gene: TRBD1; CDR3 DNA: TGTGCCAGCAGACCGGGCAGGGGGAATGGCAATCAGCCCCAGCATTTT; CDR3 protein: CASRPGRGNGNQPQHF
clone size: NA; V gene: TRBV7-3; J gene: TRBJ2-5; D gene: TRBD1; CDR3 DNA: TGTGCCAGCAGCTTAACGGGACAGGGTGGGGAGACCCAGTACTTC; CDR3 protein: CASSLTGQGGETQYF
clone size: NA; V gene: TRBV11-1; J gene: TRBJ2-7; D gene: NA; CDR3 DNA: TGTGCCAGCAGCTTAGACGGGGCCTACGAGCAGTACTTC; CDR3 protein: CASSLDGAYEQYF
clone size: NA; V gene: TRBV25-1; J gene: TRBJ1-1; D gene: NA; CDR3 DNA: TGTGCCAGCAGTGCCGCTGGACGGTCTGAAGCTTTCTTT; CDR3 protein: CASSAAGRSEAFF
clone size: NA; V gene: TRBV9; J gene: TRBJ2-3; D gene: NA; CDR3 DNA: TGTGCCAGCAGCGCCACTACACTGACAGATACGCAGTATTTT; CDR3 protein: CASSATTLTDTQYF
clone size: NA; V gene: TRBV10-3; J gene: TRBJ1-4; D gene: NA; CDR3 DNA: TGTGCCATCAGCCAGAATGGGCAGGGGACTAATGAAAAACTGTTTTTT; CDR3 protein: CAISQNGQGTNEKLFF
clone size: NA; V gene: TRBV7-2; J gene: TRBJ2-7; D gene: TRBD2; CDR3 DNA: TGTGCCAGCAGCTTTTCCGCGGGGGAAGGTTACGAGCAGTACTTC; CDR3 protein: CASSFSAGEGYEQYF
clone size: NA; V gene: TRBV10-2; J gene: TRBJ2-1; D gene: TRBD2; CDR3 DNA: TGCGCCAGCAGGGGGACGGCGGGGGCCTACAATGAGCAGTTCTTC; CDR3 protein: CASRGTAGAYNEQFF
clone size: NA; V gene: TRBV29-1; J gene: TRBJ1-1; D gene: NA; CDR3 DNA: TGCAGCGTTGAGACCTCGACAGTGGAAGCTTTCTTT; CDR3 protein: CSVETSTVEAFF
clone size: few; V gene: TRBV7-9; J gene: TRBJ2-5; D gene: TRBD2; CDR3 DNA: TGTGCCAGCAGCTTAGCGACCAGCGGGGAACCCCGTGAGACCCAGTACTTC; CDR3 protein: CASSLATSGEPRETQYF
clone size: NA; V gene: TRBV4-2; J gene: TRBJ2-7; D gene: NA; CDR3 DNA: TGTGCCAGCAGCCAACTGGCGGGGTCCTCCTACGAGCAGTACTTC; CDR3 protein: CASSQLAGSSYEQYF
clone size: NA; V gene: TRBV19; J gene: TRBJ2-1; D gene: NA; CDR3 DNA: TGTGCCAGTAGCGGAAGAGTCAACAATGAGCAGTTCTTC; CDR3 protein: CASSGRVNNEQFF
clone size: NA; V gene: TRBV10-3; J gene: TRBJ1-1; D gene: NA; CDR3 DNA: TGTGCCATCAGTGACCCTGACAGGCGTGAAGCTTTCTTT; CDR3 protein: CAISDPDRREAFF
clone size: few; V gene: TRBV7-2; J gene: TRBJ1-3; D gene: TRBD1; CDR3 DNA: TGTGCCAGCAGCTTATACGCAGGGGGCGCTATCGGCTCTGGAAACACCATATATTTT; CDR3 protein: CASSLYAGGAIGSGNTIYF
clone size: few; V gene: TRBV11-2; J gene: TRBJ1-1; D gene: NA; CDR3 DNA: TGTGCCACCCTTGGTGGGAACACTGAAGCTTTCTTT; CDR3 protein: CATLGGNTEAFF
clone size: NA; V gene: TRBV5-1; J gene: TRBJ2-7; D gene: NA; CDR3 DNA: TGCGCCAGCAGCTTAGGGACAACAACCTACGAGCAGTACTTC; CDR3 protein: CASSLGTTTYEQYF
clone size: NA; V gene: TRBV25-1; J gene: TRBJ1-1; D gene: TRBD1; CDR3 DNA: TGTGCCAGCAGGGAGGAACAGGGGTGGAGCACTGAAGCTTTCTTT; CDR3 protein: CASREEQGWSTEAFF
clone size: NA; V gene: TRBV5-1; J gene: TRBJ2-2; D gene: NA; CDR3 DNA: TGCGCCAGCAGTCACTTCTCCGGGGGAAACACCGGGGAGCTGTTTTTT; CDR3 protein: CASSHFSGGNTGELFF
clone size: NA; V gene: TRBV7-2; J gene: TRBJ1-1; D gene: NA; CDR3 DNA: TGTGCCAGCAGCCGGCCGGGGTTCCCCTACACTGAAGCTTTCTTT; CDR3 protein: CASSRPGFPYTEAFF
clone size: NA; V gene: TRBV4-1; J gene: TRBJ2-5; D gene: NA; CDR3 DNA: TGCGCCAGCCAAAGAATGGGGACGGTAGGTTCCCAAGAGACCCAGTACTTC; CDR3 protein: CASQRMGTVGSQETQYF
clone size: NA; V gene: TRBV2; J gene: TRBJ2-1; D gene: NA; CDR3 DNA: TGTGCCAGCTGGGGGGGCCTCTACAATGAGCAGTTCTTC; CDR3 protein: CASWGGLYNEQFF
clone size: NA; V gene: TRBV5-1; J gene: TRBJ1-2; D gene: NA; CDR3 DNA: TGCGCCAGCAGCTTGGAGGGCAACTATGGCTACACCTTC; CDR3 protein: CASSLEGNYGYTF
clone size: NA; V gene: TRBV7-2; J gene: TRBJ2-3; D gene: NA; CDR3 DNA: TGTGCCAGCAGCTTACTGCGGAGCACAGATACGCAGTATTTT; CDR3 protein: CASSLLRSTDTQYF
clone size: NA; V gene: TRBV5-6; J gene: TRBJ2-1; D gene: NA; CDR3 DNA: TGTGCCAGCAGCTCCCGGGAGATACGTTACAATGAGCAGTTCTTC; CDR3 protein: CASSSREIRYNEQFF